The clone carrying this T cell receptor beta chain was detected once. Its antigen is not identified. This sample was included in a study of cytomegalovirus exposure and HLA in healthy donors. The PCR had 60 Vbeta and 13 Jbeta primers. Method: immunoSEQ multiplex PCR; TCRdb's copy keeps in-frame clones and lacks some. The sample lists some 160,000 clones; under 85% were seen once. J lost 6 bases, V lost 3 bases, and 11 bases had no gene match. Germline CDR1 is SGHRS and CDR2 is YFSETQ. This CDR3 spans 17 amino acids. General study points: The study designated 160 or so TCR beta chains cytomegalovirus-associated.

The chain carries TRBV5-1 and TRBJ2-2; the match to TRBD1 covers 10 bases. The specimen sequenced was PBMCs. The TCR originated in a woman aged 30 to 39 in good health and CMV-seronegative. The CDR3 spells CASSWRGTGEFAGELFF. The CDR3 DNA is TGCGCCAGCAGCTGGAGGGGGACAGGGGAATTCGCCGGGGAGCTGTTTTTT.